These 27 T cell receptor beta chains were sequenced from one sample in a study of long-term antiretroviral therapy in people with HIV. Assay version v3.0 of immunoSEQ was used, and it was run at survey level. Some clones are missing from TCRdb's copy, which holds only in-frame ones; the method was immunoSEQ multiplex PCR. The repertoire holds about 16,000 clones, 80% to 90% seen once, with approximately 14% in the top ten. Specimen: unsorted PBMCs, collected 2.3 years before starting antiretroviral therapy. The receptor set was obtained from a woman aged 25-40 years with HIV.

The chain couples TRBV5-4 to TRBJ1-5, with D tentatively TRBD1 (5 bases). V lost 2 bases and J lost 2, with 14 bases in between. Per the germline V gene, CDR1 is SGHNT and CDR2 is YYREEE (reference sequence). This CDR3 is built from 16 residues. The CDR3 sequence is CASSFGPGDGNQPQHF. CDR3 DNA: TGTGCCAGCAGCTTCGGGCCCGGGGACGGCAATCAGCCCCAGCATTTT.

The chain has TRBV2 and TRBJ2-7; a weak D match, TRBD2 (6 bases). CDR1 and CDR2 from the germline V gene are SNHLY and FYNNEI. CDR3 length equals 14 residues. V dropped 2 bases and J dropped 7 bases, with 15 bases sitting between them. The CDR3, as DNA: TGTGCCAGCAGTGAACTCGGGAGCTCGGGGGAGCAGTACTTC. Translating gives CASSELGSSGEQYF.

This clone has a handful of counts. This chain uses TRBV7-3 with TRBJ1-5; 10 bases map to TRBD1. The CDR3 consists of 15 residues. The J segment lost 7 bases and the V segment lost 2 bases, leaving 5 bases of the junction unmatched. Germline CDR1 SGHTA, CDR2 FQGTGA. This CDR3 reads CASSLGTGVQQPQHF. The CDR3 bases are TGTGCCAGCAGCTTAGGGACAGGGGTTCAACAGCCCCAGCATTTT.

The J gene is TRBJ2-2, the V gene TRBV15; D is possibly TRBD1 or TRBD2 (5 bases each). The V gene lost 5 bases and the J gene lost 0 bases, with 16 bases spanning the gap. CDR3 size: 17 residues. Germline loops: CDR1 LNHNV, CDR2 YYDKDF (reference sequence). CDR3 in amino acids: CATSPTGEGPNTGELFF. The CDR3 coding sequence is TGTGCCACCAGCCCGACCGGAGAGGGACCGAACACCGGGGAGCTGTTTTTT.

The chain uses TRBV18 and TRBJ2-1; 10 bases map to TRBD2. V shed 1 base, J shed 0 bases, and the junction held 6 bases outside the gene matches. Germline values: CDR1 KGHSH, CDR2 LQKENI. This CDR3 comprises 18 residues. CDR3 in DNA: TGTGCCAGCTCACCACAAGCGGGGGGGACTAGCTCCTACAATGAGCAGTTCTTC. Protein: CASSPQAGGTSSYNEQFF.

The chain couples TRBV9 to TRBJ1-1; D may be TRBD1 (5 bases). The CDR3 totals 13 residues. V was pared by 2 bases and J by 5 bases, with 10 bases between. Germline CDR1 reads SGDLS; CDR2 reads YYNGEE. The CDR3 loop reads CASSVGALTEAFF. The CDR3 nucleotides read TGTGCCAGCAGCGTCGGGGCGTTGACTGAAGCTTTCTTT.

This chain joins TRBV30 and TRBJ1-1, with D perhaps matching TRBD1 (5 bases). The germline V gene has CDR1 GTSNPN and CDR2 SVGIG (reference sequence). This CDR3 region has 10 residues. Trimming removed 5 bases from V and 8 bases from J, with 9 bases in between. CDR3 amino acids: CAWGRGEAFF. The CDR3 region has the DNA TGTGCCTGGGGACGGGGGGAAGCTTTCTTT. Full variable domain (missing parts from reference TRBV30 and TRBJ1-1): SQTIHQWPATLVQPVGSPLSLECTVEGTSNPNLYWYRQAAGRGLQLLFYSVGIGQISSEVPQNLSASRPQDRQFILSSKKLLLSDSGFYLCAWGRGEAFFGQGTRLTVV.

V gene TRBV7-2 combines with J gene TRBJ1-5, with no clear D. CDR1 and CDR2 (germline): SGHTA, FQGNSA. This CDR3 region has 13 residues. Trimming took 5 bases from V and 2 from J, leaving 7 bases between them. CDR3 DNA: TGTGCCAGCAGCCCGGGCGGCAATCAGCCCCAGCATTTT. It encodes CASSPGGNQPQHF.

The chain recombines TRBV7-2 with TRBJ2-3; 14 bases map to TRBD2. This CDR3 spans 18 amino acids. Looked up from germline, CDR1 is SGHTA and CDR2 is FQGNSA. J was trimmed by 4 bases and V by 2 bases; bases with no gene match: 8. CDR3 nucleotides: TGTGCCAGCAGCTTAAGGACTAGCGGGGGGCCGGATGCAGATACGCAGTATTTT. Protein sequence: CASSLRTSGGPDADTQYF.

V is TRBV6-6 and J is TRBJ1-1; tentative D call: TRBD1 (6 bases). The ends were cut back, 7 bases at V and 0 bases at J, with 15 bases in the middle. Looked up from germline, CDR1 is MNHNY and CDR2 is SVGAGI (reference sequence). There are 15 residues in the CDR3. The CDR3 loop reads CASTEGGQLNTEAFF. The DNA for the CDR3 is TGTGCCAGCACTGAGGGTGGACAGCTGAACACTGAAGCTTTCTTT.

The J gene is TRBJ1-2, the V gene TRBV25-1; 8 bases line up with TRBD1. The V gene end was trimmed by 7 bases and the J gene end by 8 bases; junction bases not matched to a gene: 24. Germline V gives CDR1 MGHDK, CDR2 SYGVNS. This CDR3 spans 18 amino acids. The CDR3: CASNQNLGSGQDLSGYTF. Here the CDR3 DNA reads TGTGCCAGCAACCAAAATTTGGGGTCGGGACAGGATCTCTCCGGCTACACCTTC.

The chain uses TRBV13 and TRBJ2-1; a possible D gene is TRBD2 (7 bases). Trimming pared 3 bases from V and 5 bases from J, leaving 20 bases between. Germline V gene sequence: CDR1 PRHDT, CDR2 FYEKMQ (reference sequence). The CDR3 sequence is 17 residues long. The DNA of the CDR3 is TGTGCCAGCAGCTTTTCCGGGACCCAGGGGAGGGACAATGAGCAGTTCTTC. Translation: CASSFSGTQGRDNEQFF.

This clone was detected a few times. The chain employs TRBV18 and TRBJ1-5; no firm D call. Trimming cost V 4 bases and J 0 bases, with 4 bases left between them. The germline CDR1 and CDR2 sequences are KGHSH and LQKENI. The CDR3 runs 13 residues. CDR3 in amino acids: CASSLDSNQPQHF. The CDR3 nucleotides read TGTGCCAGCTCACTCGATAGCAATCAGCCCCAGCATTTT. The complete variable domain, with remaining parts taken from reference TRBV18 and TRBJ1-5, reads NAGVMQNPRHLVRRRGQEARLRCSPMKGHSHVYWYRQLPEEGLKFMVYLQKENIIDESGMPKERFSAEFPKEGPSILRIQQVVRGDSAAYFCASSLDSNQPQHFGDGTRLSIL.

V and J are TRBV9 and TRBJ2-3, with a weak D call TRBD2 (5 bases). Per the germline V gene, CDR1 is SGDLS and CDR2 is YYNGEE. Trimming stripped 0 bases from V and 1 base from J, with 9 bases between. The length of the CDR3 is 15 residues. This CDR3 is CASSVGAAGTDTQYF. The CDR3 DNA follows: TGTGCCAGCAGCGTAGGTGCAGCGGGCACAGATACGCAGTATTTT.

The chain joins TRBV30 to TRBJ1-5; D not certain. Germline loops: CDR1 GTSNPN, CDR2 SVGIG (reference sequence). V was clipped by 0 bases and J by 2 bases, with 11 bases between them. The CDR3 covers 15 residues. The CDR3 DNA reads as TGTGCCTGGAGTGTACGACGGGCGGGCAATCAGCCCCAGCATTTT. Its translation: CAWSVRRAGNQPQHF.

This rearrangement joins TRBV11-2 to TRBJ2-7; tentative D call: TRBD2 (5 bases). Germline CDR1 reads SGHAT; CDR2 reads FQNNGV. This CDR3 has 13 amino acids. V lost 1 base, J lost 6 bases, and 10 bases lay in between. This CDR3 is CASSLGAAGEQYF. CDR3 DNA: TGTGCCAGCAGCTTAGGTGCGGCGGGCGAGCAGTACTTC.

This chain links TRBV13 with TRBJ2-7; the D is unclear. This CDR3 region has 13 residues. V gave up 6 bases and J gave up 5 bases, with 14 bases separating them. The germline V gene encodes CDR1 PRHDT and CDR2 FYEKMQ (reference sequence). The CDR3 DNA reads TGTGCCAGCAGATATCGCTGGGGAAACGAGCAGTACTTC. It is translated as CASRYRWGNEQYF.

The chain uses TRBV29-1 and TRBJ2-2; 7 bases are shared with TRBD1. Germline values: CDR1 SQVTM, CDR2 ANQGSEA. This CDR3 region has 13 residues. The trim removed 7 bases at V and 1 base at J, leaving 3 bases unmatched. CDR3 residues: CSAGQQNTGELFF. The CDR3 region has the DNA TGCAGCGCGGGACAGCAGAACACCGGGGAGCTGTTTTTT.

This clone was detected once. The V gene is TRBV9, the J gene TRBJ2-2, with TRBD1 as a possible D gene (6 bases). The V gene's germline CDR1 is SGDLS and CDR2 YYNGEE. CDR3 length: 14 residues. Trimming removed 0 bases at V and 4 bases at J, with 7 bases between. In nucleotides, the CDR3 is TGTGCCAGCAGCGTAGGAGGGGGCACCGGGGAGCTGTTTTTT. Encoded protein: CASSVGGGTGELFF. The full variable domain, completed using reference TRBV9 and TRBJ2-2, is DSGVTQTPKHLITATGQRVTLRCSPRSGDLSVYWYQQSLDQGLQFLIQYYNGEERAKGNILERFSAQQFPDLHSELNLSSLELGDSALYFCASSVGGGTGELFFGEGSRLTVL.

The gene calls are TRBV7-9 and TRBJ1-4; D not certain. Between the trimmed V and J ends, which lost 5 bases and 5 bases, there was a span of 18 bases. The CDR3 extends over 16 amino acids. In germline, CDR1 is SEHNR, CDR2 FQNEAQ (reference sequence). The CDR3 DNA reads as TGTGCCAGCAGCCAAATGGGCGCGTTGGGGAATGAAAAACTGTTTTTT. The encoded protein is CASSQMGALGNEKLFF. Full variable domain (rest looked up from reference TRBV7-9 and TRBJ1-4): DTGVSQNPRHKITKRGQNVTFRCDPISEHNRLYWYRQTLGQGPEFLTYFQNEAQLEKSRLLSDRFSAERPKGSFSTLEIQRTEQGDSAMYLCASSQMGALGNEKLFFGSGTQLSVL.

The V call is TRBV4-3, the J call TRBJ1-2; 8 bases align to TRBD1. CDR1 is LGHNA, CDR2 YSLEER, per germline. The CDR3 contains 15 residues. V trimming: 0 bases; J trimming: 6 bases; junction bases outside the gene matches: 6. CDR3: CASSQDPTGENGYTF. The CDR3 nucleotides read TGCGCCAGCAGCCAAGATCCGACAGGGGAAAATGGCTACACCTTC.

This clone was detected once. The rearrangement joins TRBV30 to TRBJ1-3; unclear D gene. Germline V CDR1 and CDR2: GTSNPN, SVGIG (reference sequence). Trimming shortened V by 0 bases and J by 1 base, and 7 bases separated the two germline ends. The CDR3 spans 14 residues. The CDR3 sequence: CAWSVDSSGNTIYF. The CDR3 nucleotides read TGTGCCTGGAGTGTAGATAGTTCTGGAAACACCATATATTTT.

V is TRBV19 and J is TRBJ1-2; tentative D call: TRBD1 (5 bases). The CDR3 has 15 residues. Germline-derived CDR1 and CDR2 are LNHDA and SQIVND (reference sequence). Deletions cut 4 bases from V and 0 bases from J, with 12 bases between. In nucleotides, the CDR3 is TGTGCCAGTAGTACCCCTGGAGGGGCTAACTATGGCTACACCTTC. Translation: CASSTPGGANYGYTF.

The DNA for the CDR3 is TGTGCCAGCAGTCTCCCCACCTCTAGAAATTCACCCCTCCACTTT. It codes for CASSLPTSRNSPLHF. The gene calls are TRBV28 and TRBJ1-6; no clear D. Germline assignment: CDR1 MDHEN and CDR2 SYDVKM. The V and J ends lost 5 bases and 7 bases respectively, with 15 bases between them. The CDR3 spans 15 residues.

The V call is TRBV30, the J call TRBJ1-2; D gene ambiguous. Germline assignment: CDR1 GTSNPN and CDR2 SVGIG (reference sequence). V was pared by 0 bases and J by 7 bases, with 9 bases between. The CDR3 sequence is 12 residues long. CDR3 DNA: TGTGCCTGGAGTGTAATTCCTCCTGGCTACACCTTC. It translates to CAWSVIPPGYTF. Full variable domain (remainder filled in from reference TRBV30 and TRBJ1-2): SQTIHQWPATLVQPVGSPLSLECTVEGTSNPNLYWYRQAAGRGLQLLFYSVGIGQISSEVPQNLSASRPQDRQFILSSKKLLLSDSGFYLCAWSVIPPGYTFGSGTRLTVV.

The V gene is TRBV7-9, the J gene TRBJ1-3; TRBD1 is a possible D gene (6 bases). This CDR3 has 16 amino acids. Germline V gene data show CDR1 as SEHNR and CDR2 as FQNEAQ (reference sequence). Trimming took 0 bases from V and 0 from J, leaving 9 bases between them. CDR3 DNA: TGTGCCAGCAGCTTAGCGACAGGTCTCTCTGGAAACACCATATATTTT. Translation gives CASSLATGLSGNTIYF.

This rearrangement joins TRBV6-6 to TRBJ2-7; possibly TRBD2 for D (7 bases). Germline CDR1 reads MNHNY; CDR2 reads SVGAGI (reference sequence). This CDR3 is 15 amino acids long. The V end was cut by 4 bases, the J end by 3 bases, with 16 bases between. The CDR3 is CASSSPGGVFYEQYF. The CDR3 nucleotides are TGTGCCAGCAGTTCCCCGGGGGGCGTTTTCTACGAGCAGTACTTC.